One sample yielded the 31 T cell receptor beta chains listed below, sequenced in a study of cytomegalovirus exposure and HLA in healthy donors. TCRdb's copy holds only in-frame clones and misses some; the assay was immunoSEQ multiplex PCR. This table has about 300,000 clones, roughly 90% appearing once. Specimen: PBMCs. All receptors come from a woman between 18 and 29 years old in good health and CMV-seronegative.

The rearrangement joins TRBV21-1 to TRBJ2-7; the table calls TRBD2, which could not be checked here. TRBV21-1 is an annotated pseudogene. The CDR3 runs to 15 residues. The CDR3, as DNA: TGTGCCAGGGGGTTGGGAGGGCACCCCACCTACGAGCAGTACTTC. This gives the protein CARGLGGHPTYEQYF.

This chain links TRBV6-1 with TRBJ2-4, with 8 bases lining up with TRBD1. Losses at the gene ends were 1 base for V and 10 bases for J; bases not matched to a gene: 6. CDR1 is MNHNS and CDR2 is SASEGT in the germline V gene. This CDR3 is built from 14 residues. The CDR3 here is CASSEVQGARIQYF. The CDR3 DNA is TGTGCCAGCAGTGAAGTTCAGGGGGCCCGGATTCAGTACTTC.

The CDR3 here is CASSQFTDTQYF. CDR3 in DNA: TGCGCCAGCAGCCAATTCACAGATACGCAGTATTTT. This chain connects TRBV5-1 to TRBJ2-3; D unclear. The CDR3 is made up of 12 amino acids. Germline CDR1 SGHRS, CDR2 YFSETQ. V shed 4 bases and J shed 2 bases, with 5 bases lying between them. The complete variable domain, with remaining parts taken from reference TRBV5-1 and TRBJ2-3, reads KAGVTQTPRYLIKTRGQQVTLSCSPISGHRSVSWYQQTPGQGLQFLFEYFSETQRNKGNFPGRFSGRQFSNSRSEMNVSTLELGDSALYLCASSQFTDTQYFGPGTRLTVL.

The gene calls are TRBV29-1 and TRBJ2-1, with TRBD1 as a possible D gene (6 bases). This CDR3 is 14 amino acids long. Trimming pared 6 bases from V and 8 bases from J, leaving 20 bases between. The germline CDR1 and CDR2 sequences are SQVTM and ANQGSEA. CDR3 sequence (DNA): TGCAGCGTGGACAGCGCGAAGTTTTTCGATGAGCAGTTCTTC. Protein product: CSVDSAKFFDEQFF.

The chain employs TRBV6-5 and TRBJ1-2, with 8 bases lining up with TRBD1. The trim removed 6 bases at V and 4 bases at J, leaving 4 bases unmatched. Per the germline V gene, CDR1 is MNHEY and CDR2 is SVGAGI. The CDR3 length is 13 residues. The CDR3 nucleotides are TGTGCCAGCAGCCGGGGACAGGCCTATGGCTACACCTTC. Translating gives CASSRGQAYGYTF.

This clone came up once. The J gene is TRBJ2-7, the V gene TRBV11-2; 12 nucleotides align to TRBD1. This CDR3 contains 15 residues. Germline V CDR1 and CDR2: SGHAT, FQNNGV. The V segment lost 2 bases and the J segment 2 bases; nucleotides outside the gene matches: 1. CDR3 loop: CASSLWDRGPYEQYF. The DNA for the CDR3 is TGTGCCAGCAGCTTATGGGACAGGGGGCCCTACGAGCAGTACTTC.

The chain employs TRBV4-1 and TRBJ2-1; D might be TRBD2 (6 bases). This CDR3 region has 15 residues. CDR1 is MGHRA, CDR2 YSYEKL, per germline. The V and J ends lost 1 base and 8 bases respectively, with 15 bases between them. The CDR3 spells CASSQADYFNDEQFF. Here the CDR3 DNA reads TGCGCCAGCAGCCAAGCGGACTACTTTAACGATGAGCAGTTCTTC.

The V gene is TRBV6-1, the J gene TRBJ1-1; 8 nucleotides align to TRBD1. CDR1 is MNHNS and CDR2 is SASEGT in the germline V gene. Unmatched junction bases numbered 6, after V lost 8 bases and J lost 4 bases. The CDR3 has 13 residues. The CDR3 reads CASGEQGGTEAFF. The DNA of the CDR3 is TGTGCCAGCGGGGAACAGGGGGGCACTGAAGCTTTCTTT.

This clone turned up a few times. The chain joins TRBV19 to TRBJ2-3; D perhaps matches TRBD1 (6 bases). V lost 7 bases, J lost 5 bases, and 10 bases lay in between. Germline V CDR1 and CDR2: LNHDA, SQIVND (reference sequence). The CDR3 spans 12 residues. DNA of the CDR3: TGTGCCAGTACACAGGGAAAAGATACGCAGTATTTT. As protein: CASTQGKDTQYF.

The gene calls are TRBV7-3 and TRBJ2-1; 10 bases match TRBD2. With V trimmed by 2 bases and J by 2 bases, 0 bases remained unmatched. This CDR3 comprises 15 residues. Looked up from germline, CDR1 is SGHTA and CDR2 is FQGTGA. This chain's CDR3 is CASSLLAGAYNEQFF. CDR3 coding DNA: TGTGCCAGCAGCTTACTAGCGGGAGCCTACAATGAGCAGTTCTTC.

For the CDR3, the DNA is TGCGCCAGCAGTCGTGGGGCAGAAGAGAACTATGGCTACACCTTC. Its translation is CASSRGAEENYGYTF. The chain uses TRBV23-1 and TRBJ1-2; TRBD1 is a possible D gene (5 bases). TRBV23-1 is noted as an ORF with a role that remains uncertain. The CDR3 extends over 15 amino acids. Deletions cut 4 bases from V and 2 bases from J, with 14 bases between.

V is TRBV9 and J is TRBJ2-3; 7 bases are shared with TRBD2. Germline CDR1 and CDR2: SGDLS and YYNGEE. CDR3 length equals 16 residues. V was pared by 4 bases and J by 4 bases, with 12 bases of the junction left unmatched. The CDR3 protein is CASSPDGRWGSDTQYF. The CDR3 nucleotides are TGTGCCAGCAGCCCCGACGGGAGGTGGGGGTCAGATACGCAGTATTTT.

The rearrangement uses TRBV9 and TRBJ1-1, with unresolved D. V was cut by 0 bases and J by 3 bases, with 6 bases left in between. This CDR3 contains 13 residues. Germline-derived CDR1 and CDR2 are SGDLS and YYNGEE. The CDR3 spells CASSVVSDTEAFF. For the CDR3, the DNA is TGTGCCAGCAGCGTAGTGAGTGACACTGAAGCTTTCTTT. The variable domain in full, completed from reference TRBV9 and TRBJ1-1, reads DSGVTQTPKHLITATGQRVTLRCSPRSGDLSVYWYQQSLDQGLQFLIQYYNGEERAKGNILERFSAQQFPDLHSELNLSSLELGDSALYFCASSVVSDTEAFFGQGTRLTVV.

The CDR3 is CASSFEGQAPPGANVLTF. Written as DNA, the CDR3 is TGTGCCAGCAGTTTCGAAGGACAGGCCCCACCTGGGGCCAACGTCCTGACTTTC. This rearrangement joins TRBV28 to TRBJ2-6; TRBD1 aligns across 7 bases. Germline CDR1 and CDR2: MDHEN and SYDVKM. The CDR3 totals 18 residues. V lost 3 bases, J lost 2 bases, and 10 bases stayed unmatched.

The gene calls are TRBV28 and TRBJ2-1, with 10 bases fitting TRBD2. Trimming at V came to 3 bases and at J to 9 bases, leaving 14 bases not matched to a gene. Germline lookup yields CDR1 MDHEN and CDR2 SYDVKM. The CDR3 contains 17 residues. The CDR3 DNA is TGTGCCAGCAGTTTTGTCCATGCTAGCGGGAGAGTTGGTGAGCAGTTCTTC. Its protein is CASSFVHASGRVGEQFF. Using reference TRBV28 and TRBJ2-1 for the parts outside the CDR3, the full variable domain is DVKVTQSSRYLVKRTGEKVFLECVQDMDHENMFWYRQDPGLGLRLIYFSYDVKMKEKGDIPEGYSVSREKKERFSLILESASTNQTSMYLCASSFVHASGRVGEQFFGPGTRLTVL.

V gene TRBV20-1 combines with J gene TRBJ2-3; D is possibly TRBD1 (5 bases). Germline V gene lookup returns CDR1 DFQATT and CDR2 SNEGSKA (reference sequence). This CDR3 comprises 11 residues. V was shortened by 7 bases and J by 2 bases, with 7 bases between the two germline ends. The CDR3 sequence is CSGQITDTQYF. The CDR3 DNA follows: TGCAGTGGACAGATCACAGATACGCAGTATTTT.

The V call is TRBV18, the J call TRBJ2-5; 8 bases match TRBD2. Germline-derived CDR1 and CDR2 are KGHSH and LQKENI. The ends lost 3 bases at V and 2 bases at J; junction bases unmatched: 8. The CDR3 extends over 16 amino acids. In nucleotides, the CDR3 is TGTGCCAGCTCACCCGGCCCCGGGACTAGTCAAGAGACCCAGTACTTC. Residues: CASSPGPGTSQETQYF.

The chain combines TRBV5-4 with TRBJ2-7, with a possible D match to TRBD1 (6 bases). This CDR3 has 13 residues. Per germline, CDR1 SGHNT and CDR2 YYREEE (reference sequence). V lost 7 bases to trimming and J lost 0 bases, with 11 bases between them. The CDR3 DNA sequence: TGTGCCAGCCAACAGGGACGCTCCTACGAGCAGTACTTC. Amino acids: CASQQGRSYEQYF.

This chain links TRBV12-2 with TRBJ2-7; the D call in the table, TRBD1, was not verified against the DNA. TRBV12-2 is shown as a pseudogene. CDR3 size: 19 residues. The CDR3 bases are TGTGCAAGTCGCTTAGTGACGCCCGACAGTACGCTTCACTCCTACGAGCAGTACTTC. It encodes CASRLVTPDSTLHSYEQYF.

In this sample, this clone turned up once. The rearrangement joins TRBV5-6 to TRBJ2-1; TRBD1 might be the D (6 bases). The V end was cut by 7 bases, the J end by 4 bases, with 15 bases between. The CDR3 is 14 amino acids. CDR1 and CDR2 (germline): SGHDT, YYEEEE. Here the CDR3 reads CASCPGHLYNEQFF. For the CDR3, the DNA is TGTGCCAGCTGCCCGGGACACCTTTACAATGAGCAGTTCTTC.

This clone was seen a handful of times. The chain joins TRBV28 to TRBJ2-2; maybe TRBD2 (6 bases). Germline V gives CDR1 MDHEN, CDR2 SYDVKM. The V gene lost 11 bases and the J gene lost 4 bases, with 11 bases spanning the gap. The CDR3 length is 12 residues. This CDR3 reads CAERDSTGELFF. For the CDR3, the DNA is TGTGCCGAAAGGGACTCCACCGGGGAGCTGTTTTTT.

J is TRBJ2-7 and V is TRBV9; TRBD1 agrees at 10 bases. The CDR3 spans 15 residues. Trimming cost V 0 bases and J 4 bases; bases outside gene matches: 4. CDR1 and CDR2 (germline): SGDLS, YYNGEE. The CDR3 DNA follows: TGTGCCAGCAGCGTAGGAGACAGGGGGCCGTACGAGCAGTACTTC. This encodes CASSVGDRGPYEQYF.

The CDR3 here is CASSRTSGNGEQYF. The CDR3 DNA sequence: TGTGCCAGCAGTCGGACTAGCGGGAACGGAGAGCAGTACTTC. The chain carries TRBV11-1 and TRBJ2-7; the match to TRBD2 covers 12 bases. Germline CDR1 and CDR2: SGHAT and FQDESV (reference sequence). This CDR3 comprises 14 residues. V shed 6 bases and J 7 bases; nucleotides not matched to a gene: 7. The full variable domain, in which reference TRBV11-1 and TRBJ2-7 provide the parts outside the CDR3, is EAEVAQSPRYKITEKSQAVAFWCDPISGHATLYWYRQILGQGPELLVQFQDESVVDDSQLPKDRFSAERLKGVDSTLKIQPAELGDSAMYLCASSRTSGNGEQYFGPGTRLTVT.

This clone came up once. This chain connects TRBV10-2 to TRBJ2-1; unclear D gene. Germline-derived CDR1 and CDR2 are WSHSY and SAAADI. This CDR3 spans 13 amino acids. Deletions cut 3 bases from V and 6 bases from J, with 9 bases between. This CDR3 is CASSEVVFNEQFF. The CDR3 DNA reads TGCGCCAGCAGTGAAGTAGTGTTCAATGAGCAGTTCTTC.

The V gene is TRBV28, the J gene TRBJ1-5; no firm D call. The CDR3 runs 15 residues. The V gene lost 2 bases and the J gene lost 6 bases, with 14 bases spanning the gap. Germline assignment: CDR1 MDHEN and CDR2 SYDVKM. DNA for the CDR3: TGTGCCAGCAGTTTAGGTGCGGGATCGGGTCAGCCCCAGCATTTT. Residues: CASSLGAGSGQPQHF.

The J gene is TRBJ2-7, the V gene TRBV5-6; TRBD1 matches 8 bases. Losses at the gene ends were 4 bases for V and 6 bases for J; bases not matched to a gene: 6. Looked up from germline, CDR1 is SGHDT and CDR2 is YYEEEE. The CDR3 is 13 amino acids. The CDR3 DNA is TGTGCCAGCAGCCAGGACAGGGTCGGCGAGCAGTACTTC. Translating gives CASSQDRVGEQYF. The variable domain in full, with the rest retrieved from reference TRBV5-6 and TRBJ2-7, is DAGVTQSPTHLIKTRGQQVTLRCSPKSGHDTVSWYQQALGQGPQFIFQYYEEEERQRGNFPDRFSGHQFPNYSSELNVNALLLGDSALYLCASSQDRVGEQYFGPGTRLTVT.

The chain has TRBV9 and TRBJ2-1, with 11 bases fitting TRBD2. This CDR3 contains 16 residues. V dropped 6 bases and J dropped 8; count of bases not matched to a gene: 13. Germline lookup yields CDR1 SGDLS and CDR2 YYNGEE. This CDR3 reads CASTPHTSGRGDEQFF. CDR3 sequence (DNA): TGTGCCAGCACCCCCCACACTAGCGGGAGAGGTGATGAGCAGTTCTTC.

The sample holds one count of this clone. The rearrangement links TRBV27 to TRBJ2-7; D remains unclear. From germline, CDR1 is MNHEY and CDR2 SMNVEV (reference sequence). The CDR3 is 13 residues long. Trimming pared 0 bases from V and 3 bases from J, leaving 6 bases between. The CDR3, as DNA: TGTGCCAGCAGTTTATCGAGGAACTACGAGCAGTACTTC. Protein product: CASSLSRNYEQYF.

This chain uses TRBV11-2 with TRBJ1-3; D not resolved. The CDR3 has 16 amino acids. V dropped 2 bases and J dropped 5 bases, with 16 bases sitting between them. Germline-derived CDR1 and CDR2 are SGHAT and FQNNGV. CDR3 loop: CASSLYSGNSRNTIYF. For the CDR3, the DNA is TGTGCCAGCAGCTTATACTCGGGGAATTCTAGAAACACCATATATTTT. Drawing the rest from reference TRBV11-2 and TRBJ1-3, the complete variable domain is EAGVAQSPRYKIIEKRQSVAFWCNPISGHATLYWYQQILGQGPKLLIQFQNNGVVDDSQLPKDRFSAERLKGVDSTLKIQPAKLEDSAVYLCASSLYSGNSRNTIYFGEGSWLTVV.

The rearrangement links TRBV20-1 to TRBJ2-1, with D hard to call. Per the germline V gene, CDR1 is DFQATT and CDR2 is SNEGSKA (reference sequence). The length of the CDR3 is 10 residues. The V end was cut by 7 bases, the J end by 6 bases, with 7 bases between. In DNA form, the CDR3 reads TGCAGTGTCCAAGCCAATGAGCAGTTCTTC. This encodes CSVQANEQFF.

This chain links TRBV19 with TRBJ2-3; D not certain. Trimming shortened V by 2 bases and J by 5 bases, and 8 bases separated the two germline ends. CDR1 is LNHDA, CDR2 SQIVND, per germline (reference sequence). CDR3 length: 13 residues. CDR3 residues: CASSIRVRDTQYF. CDR3 sequence (DNA): TGTGCCAGTAGTATACGGGTACGAGATACGCAGTATTTT.